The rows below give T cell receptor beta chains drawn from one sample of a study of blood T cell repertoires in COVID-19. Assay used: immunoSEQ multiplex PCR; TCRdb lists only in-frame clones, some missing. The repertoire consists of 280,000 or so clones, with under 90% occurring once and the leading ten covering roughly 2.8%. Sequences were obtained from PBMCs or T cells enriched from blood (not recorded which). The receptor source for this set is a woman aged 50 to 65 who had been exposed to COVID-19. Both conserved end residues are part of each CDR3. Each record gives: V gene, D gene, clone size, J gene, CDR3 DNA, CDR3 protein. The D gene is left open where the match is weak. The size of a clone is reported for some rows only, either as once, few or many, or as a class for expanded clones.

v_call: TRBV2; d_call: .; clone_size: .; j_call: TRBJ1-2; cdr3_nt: TGTGCCAGCTCTGAGGGAACTGCCTATGGCTACACCTTC; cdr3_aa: CASSEGTAYGYTF
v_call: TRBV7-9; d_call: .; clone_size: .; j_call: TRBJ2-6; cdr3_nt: TGTGCCAGCAGCGCTCCGGTTGAGTCTTACTCTGGGGCCAACGTCCTGACTTTC; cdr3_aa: CASSAPVESYSGANVLTF
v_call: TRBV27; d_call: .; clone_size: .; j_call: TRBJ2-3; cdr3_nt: TGTGCCAGCAGCCCTGGGACAAATCCAGATACGCAGTATTTT; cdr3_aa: CASSPGTNPDTQYF
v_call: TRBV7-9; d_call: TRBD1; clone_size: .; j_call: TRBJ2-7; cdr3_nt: TGTGCCAGCAGCTTACGGGACAGGACTCCCAACGAGCAGTACTTC; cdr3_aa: CASSLRDRTPNEQYF
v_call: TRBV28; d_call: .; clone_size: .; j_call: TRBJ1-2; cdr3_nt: TGTGCCAGTCTCAACAGTACTAACTATGGCTACACCTTC; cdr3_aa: CASLNSTNYGYTF
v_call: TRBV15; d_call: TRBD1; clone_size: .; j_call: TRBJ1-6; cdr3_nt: TGTGCCACCGGCCTGGGACAGGGATATTCACCCCTCCACTTT; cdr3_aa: CATGLGQGYSPLHF
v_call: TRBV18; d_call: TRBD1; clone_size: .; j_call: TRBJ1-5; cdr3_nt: TGTGCCAGCTCACCCGTAGGGACAGGGGGCAATCAGCCCCAGCATTTT; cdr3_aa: CASSPVGTGGNQPQHF
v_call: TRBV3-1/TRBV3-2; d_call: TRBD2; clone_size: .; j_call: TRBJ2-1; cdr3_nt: TGTGCCAGCAGCCAACAATGGGGACTAGCGGGGGACAATGAGCAGTTCTTC; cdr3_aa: CASSQQWGLAGDNEQFF
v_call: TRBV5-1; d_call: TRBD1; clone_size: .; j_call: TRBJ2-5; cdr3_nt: TGCGCCAGCAGCTTGGGATTCGGAAGGGACAGGGGGCGTGGGGAGACCCAGTACTTC; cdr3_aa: CASSLGFGRDRGRGETQYF
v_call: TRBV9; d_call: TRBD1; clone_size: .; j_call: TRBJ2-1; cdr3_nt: TGTGCCAGCAGTATAGGGGGACAGGGGGCTTACAATGAGCAGTTCTTC; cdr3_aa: CASSIGGQGAYNEQFF
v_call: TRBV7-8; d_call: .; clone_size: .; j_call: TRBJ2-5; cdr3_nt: TGTGCCAGCAGCTTAAACGTTGGGGCCCAAGAGACCCAGTACTTC; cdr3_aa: CASSLNVGAQETQYF
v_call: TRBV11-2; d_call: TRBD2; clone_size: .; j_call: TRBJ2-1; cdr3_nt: TGTGCCAGCAGCTTAGGGAGTAGCGGGGGTCTGAATGAGCAGTTCTTC; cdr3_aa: CASSLGSSGGLNEQFF
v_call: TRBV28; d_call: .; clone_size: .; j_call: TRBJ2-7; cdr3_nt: TGTGCCAGCAGTTTACAGGGCTCCTACGAGCAGTACTTC; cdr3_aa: CASSLQGSYEQYF
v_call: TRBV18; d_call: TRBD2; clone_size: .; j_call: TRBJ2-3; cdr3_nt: TGTGCCAGCTCAACACTAGCGGGGGCTAGCACAGATACGCAGTATTTT; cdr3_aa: CASSTLAGASTDTQYF
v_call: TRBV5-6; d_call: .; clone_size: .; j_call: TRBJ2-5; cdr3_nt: TGTGCCAGCAGCTTGGTCGGGGACCAAGAGACCCAGTACTTC; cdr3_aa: CASSLVGDQETQYF
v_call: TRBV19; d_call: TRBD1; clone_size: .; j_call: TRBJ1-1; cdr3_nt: TGTGCCAGTAGTATACTCTATACTCCGGGACAGGTGACGGGAGTGAACACTGAAGCTTTCTTT; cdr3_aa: CASSILYTPGQVTGVNTEAFF
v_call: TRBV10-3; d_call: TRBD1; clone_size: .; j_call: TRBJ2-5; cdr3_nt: TGTGCCACCCTAAAATCGCCGGACAGGATGGAGACCCAGTACTTC; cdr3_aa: CATLKSPDRMETQYF
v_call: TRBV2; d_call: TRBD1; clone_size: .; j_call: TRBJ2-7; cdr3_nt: TGTGCCAGCTCGACAGGGATTTGGACGGTTTACGAGCAGTACTTC; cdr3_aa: CASSTGIWTVYEQYF
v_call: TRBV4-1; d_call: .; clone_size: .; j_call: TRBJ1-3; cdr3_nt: TGCGCCAGCAGCCAAGAACGGGTATCTGGAAACACCATATATTTT; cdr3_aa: CASSQERVSGNTIYF
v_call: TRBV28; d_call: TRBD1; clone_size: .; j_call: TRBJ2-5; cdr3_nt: TGTGCCAGCAGCATTGGGACAGGGGGGGACCAAGAGACCCAGTACTTC; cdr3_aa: CASSIGTGGDQETQYF
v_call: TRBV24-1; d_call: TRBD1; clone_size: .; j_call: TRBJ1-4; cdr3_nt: TGTGCCACCAGTACCGGGACAGGGCCAACTAATGAAAAACTGTTTTTT; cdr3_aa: CATSTGTGPTNEKLFF
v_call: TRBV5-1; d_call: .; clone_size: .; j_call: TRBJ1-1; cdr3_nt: TGCGCCAGCAGCCCGGATGCGGGAAACTTGAACACTGAAGCTTTCTTT; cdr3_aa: CASSPDAGNLNTEAFF
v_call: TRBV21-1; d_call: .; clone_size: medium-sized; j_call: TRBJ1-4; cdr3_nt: TGTGCCAGCAGCAAAGGGAGTGAAAAACTGTTTTTT; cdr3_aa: CASSKGSEKLFF
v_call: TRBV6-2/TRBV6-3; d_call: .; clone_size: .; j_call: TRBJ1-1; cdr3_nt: TGTGCCACCACCCCCGGTCGCAGGGTCGCGGGAGGAACTGAAGCTTTCTTT; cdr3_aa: CATTPGRRVAGGTEAFF
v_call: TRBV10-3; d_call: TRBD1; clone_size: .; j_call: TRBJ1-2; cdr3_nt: TGTGCCATCAGCCTGAGGGACAGTGACGCTAACTATGGCTACACCTTC; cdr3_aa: CAISLRDSDANYGYTF
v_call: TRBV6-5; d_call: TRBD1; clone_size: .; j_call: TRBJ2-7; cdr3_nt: TGTGCCAGCAGTCGGGACAGGGGAAGAGTCTACGAGCAGTACTTC; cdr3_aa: CASSRDRGRVYEQYF
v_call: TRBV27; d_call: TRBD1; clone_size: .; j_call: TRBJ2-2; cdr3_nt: TGTGCCAGCAGTTGGACAGGGGTGAGCACCGGGGAGCTGTTTTTT; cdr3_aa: CASSWTGVSTGELFF
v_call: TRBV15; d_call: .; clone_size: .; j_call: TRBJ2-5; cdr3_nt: TGTGCCACCAGCAGGGCTAGGGAGACCCAGTACTTC; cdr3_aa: CATSRARETQYF
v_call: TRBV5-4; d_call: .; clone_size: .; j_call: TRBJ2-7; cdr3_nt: TGTGCCAGCAGCTTTCCGGGGACCTACGAGCAGTACTTC; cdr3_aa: CASSFPGTYEQYF
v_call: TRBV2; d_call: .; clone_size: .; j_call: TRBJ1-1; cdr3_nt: TGTGCCAGCAGTGAACAGTACCGCGGGACTGAAGCTTTCTTT; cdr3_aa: CASSEQYRGTEAFF
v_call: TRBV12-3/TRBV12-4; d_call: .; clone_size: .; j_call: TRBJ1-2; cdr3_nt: TGTGCCAGCAGTTTAAGGGGGTATGGCTACACCTTC; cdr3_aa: CASSLRGYGYTF
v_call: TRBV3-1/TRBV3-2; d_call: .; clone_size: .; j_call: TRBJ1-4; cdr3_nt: TGTGCCAGCAGCCCAGCCCGGAGCCAGGGGGAAAAACTGTTTTTT; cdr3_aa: CASSPARSQGEKLFF
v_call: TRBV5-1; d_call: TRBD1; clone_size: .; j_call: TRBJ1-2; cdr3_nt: TGCGCCAGCAGCTTGGCAAAACTGGGGACAGGGGGCGATGGCTACACCTTC; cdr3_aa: CASSLAKLGTGGDGYTF
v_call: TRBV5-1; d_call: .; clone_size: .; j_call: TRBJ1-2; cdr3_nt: TGCGCCAGCAGCACGGCACAGGGTCCAAATGGCTACACCTTC; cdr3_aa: CASSTAQGPNGYTF
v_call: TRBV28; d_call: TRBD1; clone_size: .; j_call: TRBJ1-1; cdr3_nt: TGTGCCAGCAGTTTATTGATGGGACAGGGGAACACTGAAGCTTTCTTT; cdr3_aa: CASSLLMGQGNTEAFF
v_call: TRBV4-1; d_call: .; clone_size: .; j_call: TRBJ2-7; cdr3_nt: TGCGCCAGCAGCCCGGGGGACGTAGTCTACGAGCAGTACTTC; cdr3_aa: CASSPGDVVYEQYF
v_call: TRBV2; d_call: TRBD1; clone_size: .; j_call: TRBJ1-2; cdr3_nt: TGTGCCAGCAGTACGGACAGGGTCCCTGGCTACACCTTC; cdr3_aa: CASSTDRVPGYTF
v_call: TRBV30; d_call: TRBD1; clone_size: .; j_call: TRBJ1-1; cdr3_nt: TGTGCCTGGACCGGACAGGGCACTGAAGCTTTCTTT; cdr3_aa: CAWTGQGTEAFF
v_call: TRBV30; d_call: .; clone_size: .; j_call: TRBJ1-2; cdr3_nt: TGTGCCTGGAGTGGACTTTCCCCGTGGGGCTACACCTTC; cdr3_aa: CAWSGLSPWGYTF
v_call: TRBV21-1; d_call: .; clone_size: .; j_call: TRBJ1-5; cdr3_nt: TGTGCTGCAGCACCGGGGAATCAGCCCCAGCATTTT; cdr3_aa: CAAAPGNQPQHF
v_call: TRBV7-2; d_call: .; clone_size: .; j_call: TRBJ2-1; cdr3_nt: TGTGCCAGCAGCTTAGCCCCCTGGGGGGTTTACAATGAGCAGTTCTTC; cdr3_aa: CASSLAPWGVYNEQFF
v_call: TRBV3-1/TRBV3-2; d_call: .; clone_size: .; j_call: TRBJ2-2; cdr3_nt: TGTGCCAGCAGCCAAGTGAGGGGGGGGAACACCGGGGAGCTGTTTTTT; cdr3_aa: CASSQVRGGNTGELFF
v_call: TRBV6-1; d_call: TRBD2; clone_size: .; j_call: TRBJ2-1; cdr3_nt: TGTGCCAGCAGTGAAGGGCGGGGGGGGCCTGTTGCTGAGCAGTTCTTC; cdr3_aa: CASSEGRGGPVAEQFF
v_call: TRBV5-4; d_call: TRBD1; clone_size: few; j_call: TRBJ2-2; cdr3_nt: TGTGCCAGCAGTTCGGGACAGGCGAACACCGGGGAGCTGTTTTTT; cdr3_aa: CASSSGQANTGELFF
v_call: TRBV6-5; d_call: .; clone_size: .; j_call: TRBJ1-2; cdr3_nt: TGTGCCAGCAGGCTCTCCGGACAGTTCTATGGCTACACCTTC; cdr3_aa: CASRLSGQFYGYTF